This entry is about one T cell receptor (beta chain). Different DNA sequences within this sample yield the same CDR3. TCRdb's copy holds only in-frame clones and misses some; the assay was immunoSEQ multiplex PCR. The repertoire holds around 130,000 clones, with about four fifths as singletons. This sample stems from a study of blood T cell repertoires in COVID-19. This CDR3 has 12 amino acids. V dropped 3 bases and J dropped 3 bases, with 6 bases sitting between them. The germline V gene encodes CDR1 LGHDT and CDR2 YNNKEL (reference sequence). This TCR derives from a man older than 75 with acute or convalescent COVID-19. Sequenced: peripheral blood. The genes are TRBV3-1 (or the pseudogene TRBV3-2) and TRBJ2-7, with D possibly being TRBD1 (5 bases). CDR3 in DNA: TGTGCCAGCAGCCAGCAGGGCTACGAGCAGTACTTC. Translation gives CASSQQGYEQYF.